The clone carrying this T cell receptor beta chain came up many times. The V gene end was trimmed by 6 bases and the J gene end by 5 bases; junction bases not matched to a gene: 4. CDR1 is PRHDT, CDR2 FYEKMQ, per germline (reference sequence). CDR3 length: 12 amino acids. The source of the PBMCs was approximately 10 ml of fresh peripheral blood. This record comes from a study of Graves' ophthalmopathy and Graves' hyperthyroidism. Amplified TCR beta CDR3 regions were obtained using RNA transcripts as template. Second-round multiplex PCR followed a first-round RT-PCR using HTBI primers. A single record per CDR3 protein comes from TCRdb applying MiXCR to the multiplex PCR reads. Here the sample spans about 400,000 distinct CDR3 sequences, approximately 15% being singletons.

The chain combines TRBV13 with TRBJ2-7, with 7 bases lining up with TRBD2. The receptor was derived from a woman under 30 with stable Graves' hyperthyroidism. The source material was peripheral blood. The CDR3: CASRPAGDEQYF. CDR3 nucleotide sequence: TGTGCCAGCAGACCTGCGGGGGACGAGCAGTACTTC. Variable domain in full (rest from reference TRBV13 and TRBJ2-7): AAGVIQSPRHLIKEKRETATLKCYPIPRHDTVYWYQQGPGQDPQFLISFYEKMQSDKGSIPDRFSAQQFSDYHSELNMSSLELGDSALYFCASRPAGDEQYFGPGTRLTVT.